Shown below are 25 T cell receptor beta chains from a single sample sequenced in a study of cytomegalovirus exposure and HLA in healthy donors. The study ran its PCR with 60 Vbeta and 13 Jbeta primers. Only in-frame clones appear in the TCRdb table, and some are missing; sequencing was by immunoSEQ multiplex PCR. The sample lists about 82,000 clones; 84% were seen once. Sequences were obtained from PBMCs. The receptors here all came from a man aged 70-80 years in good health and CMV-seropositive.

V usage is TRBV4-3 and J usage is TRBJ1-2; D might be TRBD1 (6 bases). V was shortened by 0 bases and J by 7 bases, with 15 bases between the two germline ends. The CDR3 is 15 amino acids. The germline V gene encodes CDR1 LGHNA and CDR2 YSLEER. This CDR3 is CASSQDQDSFSGYTF. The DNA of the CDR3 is TGCGCCAGCAGCCAAGACCAGGACAGTTTTTCTGGCTACACCTTC.

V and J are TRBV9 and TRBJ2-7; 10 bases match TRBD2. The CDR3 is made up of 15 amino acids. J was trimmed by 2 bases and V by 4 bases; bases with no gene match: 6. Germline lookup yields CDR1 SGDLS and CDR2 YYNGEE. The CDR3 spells CASSIGGTSAYEQYF. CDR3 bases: TGTGCCAGCAGCATAGGGGGGACTAGCGCCTACGAGCAGTACTTC. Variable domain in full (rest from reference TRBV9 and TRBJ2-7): DSGVTQTPKHLITATGQRVTLRCSPRSGDLSVYWYQQSLDQGLQFLIQYYNGEERAKGNILERFSAQQFPDLHSELNLSSLELGDSALYFCASSIGGTSAYEQYFGPGTRLTVT.

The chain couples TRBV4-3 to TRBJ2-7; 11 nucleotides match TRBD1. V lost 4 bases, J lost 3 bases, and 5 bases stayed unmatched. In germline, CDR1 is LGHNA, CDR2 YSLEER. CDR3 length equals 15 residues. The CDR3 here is CASSRSGTGGYEQYF. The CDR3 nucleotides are TGCGCCAGCAGCCGCTCCGGGACAGGGGGCTACGAGCAGTACTTC.

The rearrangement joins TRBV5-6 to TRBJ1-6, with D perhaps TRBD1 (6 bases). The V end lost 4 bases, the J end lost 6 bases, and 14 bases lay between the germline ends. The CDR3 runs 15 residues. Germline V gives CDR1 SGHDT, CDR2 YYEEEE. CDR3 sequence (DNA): TGTGCCAGCAGCCTCGGCAGGGGTGGTAATTCACCCCTCCACTTT. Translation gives CASSLGRGGNSPLHF.

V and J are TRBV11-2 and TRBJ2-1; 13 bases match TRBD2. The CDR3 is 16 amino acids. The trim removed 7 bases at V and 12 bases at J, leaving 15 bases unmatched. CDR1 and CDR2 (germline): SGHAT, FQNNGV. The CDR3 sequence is CASTEQGTSGVERQFF. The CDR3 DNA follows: TGTGCCAGCACAGAGCAGGGGACTAGCGGGGTCGAACGGCAGTTCTTC.

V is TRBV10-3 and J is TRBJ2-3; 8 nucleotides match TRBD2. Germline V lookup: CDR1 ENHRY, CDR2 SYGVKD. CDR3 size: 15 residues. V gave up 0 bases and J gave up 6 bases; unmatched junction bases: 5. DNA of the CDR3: TGTGCCATCAGTGAGTCAGCGGGAGATAAGGATACGCAGTATTTT. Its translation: CAISESAGDKDTQYF.

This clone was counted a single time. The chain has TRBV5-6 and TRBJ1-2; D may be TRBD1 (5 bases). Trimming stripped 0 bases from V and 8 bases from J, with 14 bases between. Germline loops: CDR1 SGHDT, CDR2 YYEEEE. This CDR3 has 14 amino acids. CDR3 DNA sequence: TGTGCCAGCAGCTTGGCCGCCAGGGTCGACGGCTACACCTTC. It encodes CASSLAARVDGYTF.

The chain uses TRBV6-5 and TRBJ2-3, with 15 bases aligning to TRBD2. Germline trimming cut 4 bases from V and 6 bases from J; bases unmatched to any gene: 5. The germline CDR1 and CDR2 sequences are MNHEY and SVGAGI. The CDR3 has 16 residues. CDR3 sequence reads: CASSFGTSGGRDTQYF. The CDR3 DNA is TGTGCCAGCAGTTTCGGGACTAGCGGGGGGCGGGATACGCAGTATTTT.

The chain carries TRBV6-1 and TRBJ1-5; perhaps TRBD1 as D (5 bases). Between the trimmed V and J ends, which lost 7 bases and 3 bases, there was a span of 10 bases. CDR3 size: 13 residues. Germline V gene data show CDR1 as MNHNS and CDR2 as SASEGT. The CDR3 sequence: CASTQGPNQPQHF. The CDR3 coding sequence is TGTGCCAGCACCCAGGGTCCCAATCAGCCCCAGCATTTT.

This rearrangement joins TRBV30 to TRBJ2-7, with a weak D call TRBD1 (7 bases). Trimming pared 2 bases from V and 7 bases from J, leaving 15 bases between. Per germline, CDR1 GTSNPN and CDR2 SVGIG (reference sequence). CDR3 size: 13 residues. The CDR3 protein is CAWSSQGGEEQYF. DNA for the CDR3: TGTGCCTGGAGTTCTCAGGGGGGAGAGGAGCAGTACTTC. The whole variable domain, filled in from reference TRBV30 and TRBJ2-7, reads SQTIHQWPATLVQPVGSPLSLECTVEGTSNPNLYWYRQAAGRGLQLLFYSVGIGQISSEVPQNLSASRPQDRQFILSSKKLLLSDSGFYLCAWSSQGGEEQYFGPGTRLTVT.

CDR3: CASSFPGQGSYTF. The CDR3 DNA reads as TGTGCCAGCAGCTTCCCGGGACAGGGTAGCTACACCTTC. The genes are TRBV5-4 and TRBJ1-2; 9 positions agree with TRBD1. The CDR3 runs 13 residues. V lost 2 bases, J lost 9 bases, and 5 bases stayed unmatched. CDR1 is SGHNT and CDR2 is YYREEE in the germline V gene (reference sequence).

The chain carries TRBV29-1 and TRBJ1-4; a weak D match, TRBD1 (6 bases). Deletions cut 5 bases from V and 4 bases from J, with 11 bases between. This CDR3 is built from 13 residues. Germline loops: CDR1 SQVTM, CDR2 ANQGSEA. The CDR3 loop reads CSVTQGFNEKLFF. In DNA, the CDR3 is TGCAGCGTTACCCAGGGGTTTAATGAAAAACTGTTTTTT.

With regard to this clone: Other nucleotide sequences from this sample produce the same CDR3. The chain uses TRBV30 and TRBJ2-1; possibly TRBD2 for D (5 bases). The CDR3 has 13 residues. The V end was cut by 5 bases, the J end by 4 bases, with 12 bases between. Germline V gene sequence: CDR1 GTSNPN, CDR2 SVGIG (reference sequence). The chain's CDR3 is CAWSVTGYNEQFF. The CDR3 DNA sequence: TGTGCCTGGTCGGTAACGGGGTACAATGAGCAGTTCTTC.

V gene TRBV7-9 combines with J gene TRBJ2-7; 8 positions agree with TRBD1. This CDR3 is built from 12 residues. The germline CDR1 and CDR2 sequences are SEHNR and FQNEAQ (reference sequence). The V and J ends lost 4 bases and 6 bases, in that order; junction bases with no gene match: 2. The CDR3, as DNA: TGTGCCAGCAGCTCGACAGGGGTCGAGCAGTACTTC. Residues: CASSSTGVEQYF.

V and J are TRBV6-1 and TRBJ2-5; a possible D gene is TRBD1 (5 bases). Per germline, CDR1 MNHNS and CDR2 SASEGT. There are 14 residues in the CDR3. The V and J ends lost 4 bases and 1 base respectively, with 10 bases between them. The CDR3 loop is CASSATVSQETQYF. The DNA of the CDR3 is TGTGCCAGCAGTGCGACAGTTTCCCAAGAGACCCAGTACTTC.

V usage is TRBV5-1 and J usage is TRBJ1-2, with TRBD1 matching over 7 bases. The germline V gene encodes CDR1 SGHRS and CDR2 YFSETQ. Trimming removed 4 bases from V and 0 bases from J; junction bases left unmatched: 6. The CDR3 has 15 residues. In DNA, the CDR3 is TGCGCCAGCAGCCAAACAGGGGATGCTAACTATGGCTACACCTTC. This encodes CASSQTGDANYGYTF.

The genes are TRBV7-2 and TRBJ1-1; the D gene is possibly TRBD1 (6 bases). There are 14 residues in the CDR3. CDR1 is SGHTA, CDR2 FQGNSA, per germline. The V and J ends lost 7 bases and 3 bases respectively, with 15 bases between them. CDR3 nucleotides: TGTGCCAGCACCCCCCGCCCAGGGGACACTGAAGCTTTCTTT. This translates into CASTPRPGDTEAFF.

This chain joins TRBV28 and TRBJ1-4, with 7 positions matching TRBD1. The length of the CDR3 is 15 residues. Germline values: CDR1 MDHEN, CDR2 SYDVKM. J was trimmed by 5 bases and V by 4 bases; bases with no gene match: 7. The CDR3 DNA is TGTGCCAGCAGTTCGGAGGGGGCTCTGAATGAAAAACTGTTTTTT. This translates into CASSSEGALNEKLFF.

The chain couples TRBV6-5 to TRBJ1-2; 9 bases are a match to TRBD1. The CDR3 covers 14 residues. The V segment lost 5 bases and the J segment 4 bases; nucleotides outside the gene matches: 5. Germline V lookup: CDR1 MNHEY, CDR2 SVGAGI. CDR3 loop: CASSMDRGGYGYTF. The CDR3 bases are TGTGCCAGCAGTATGGACAGGGGCGGCTATGGCTACACCTTC.

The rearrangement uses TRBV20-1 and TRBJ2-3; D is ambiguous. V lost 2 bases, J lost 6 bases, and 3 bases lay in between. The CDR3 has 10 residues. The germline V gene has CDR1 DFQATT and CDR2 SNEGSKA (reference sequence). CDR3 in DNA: TGCAGTGCTAGACGTGATACGCAGTATTTT. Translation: CSARRDTQYF.

DNA of the CDR3: TGTGCCAGCAGGTCACAGGGTGGCGGCTACACCTTC. Translation: CASRSQGGGYTF. The chain is built from TRBV6-5 and TRBJ1-2; D perhaps matches TRBD1 (6 bases). V lost 6 bases, J lost 8 bases, and 13 bases lay in between. Germline V CDR1 and CDR2: MNHEY, SVGAGI. This CDR3 spans 12 amino acids.

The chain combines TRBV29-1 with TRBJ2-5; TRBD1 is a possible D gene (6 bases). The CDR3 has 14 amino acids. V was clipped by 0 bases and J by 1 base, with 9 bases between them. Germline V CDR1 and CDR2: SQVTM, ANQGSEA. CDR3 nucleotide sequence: TGCAGCGTTGAAGACAGGGGAGCCCAAGAGACCCAGTACTTC. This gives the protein CSVEDRGAQETQYF.

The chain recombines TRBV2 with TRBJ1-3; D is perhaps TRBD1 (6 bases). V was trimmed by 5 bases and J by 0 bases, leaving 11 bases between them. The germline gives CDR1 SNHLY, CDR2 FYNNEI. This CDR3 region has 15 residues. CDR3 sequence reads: CASSPTGASGNTIYF. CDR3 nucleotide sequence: TGTGCCAGCAGTCCGACAGGCGCCTCTGGAAACACCATATATTTT.

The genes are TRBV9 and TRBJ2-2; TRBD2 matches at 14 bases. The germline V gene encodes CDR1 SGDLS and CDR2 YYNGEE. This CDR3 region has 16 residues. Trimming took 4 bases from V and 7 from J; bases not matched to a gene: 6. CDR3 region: CASSSLGLAGVGELFF. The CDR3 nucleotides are TGTGCCAGCAGCTCCCTGGGACTAGCGGGAGTCGGGGAGCTGTTTTTT.

In DNA form, the CDR3 reads TGTGCCAGTAACCGAGGGACAGGGGGTGAAAAACTGTTTTTT. It specifies CASNRGTGGEKLFF. The V call is TRBV19, the J call TRBJ1-4, with 11 bases that match TRBD1. CDR3 length equals 14 residues. Per germline, CDR1 LNHDA and CDR2 SQIVND (reference sequence). The J segment lost 7 bases and the V segment lost 7 bases, leaving 5 bases of the junction unmatched.